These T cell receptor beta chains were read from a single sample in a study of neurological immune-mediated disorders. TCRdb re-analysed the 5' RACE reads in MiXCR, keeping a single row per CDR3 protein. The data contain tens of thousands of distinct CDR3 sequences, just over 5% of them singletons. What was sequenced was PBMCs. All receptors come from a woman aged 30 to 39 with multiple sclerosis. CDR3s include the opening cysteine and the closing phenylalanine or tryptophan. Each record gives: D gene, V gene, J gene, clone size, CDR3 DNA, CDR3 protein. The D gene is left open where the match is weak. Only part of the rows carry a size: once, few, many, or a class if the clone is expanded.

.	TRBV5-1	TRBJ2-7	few	TGCGCCAGCAGCCAGATTGATGCCTACGAGCAGTACTTC	CASSQIDAYEQYF
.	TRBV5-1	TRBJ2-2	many	TGCGCCAGCAGCTTGGTTCTCGGCAGCTACACCGGGGAGCTGTTTTTT	CASSLVLGSYTGELFF
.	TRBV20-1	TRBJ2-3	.	TGCAGTGCTAGGGTACTTTCGGGGGAGCAACCAGATACGCAGTATTTT	CSARVLSGEQPDTQYF
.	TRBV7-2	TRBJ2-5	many	TGTGCCAGCAGCTTAAACCCGGGGCTGCAAGAGACCCAGTACTTC	CASSLNPGLQETQYF
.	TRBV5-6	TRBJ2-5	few	TGTGCCAGCAGCTCACTCCACGACAGGCAAGAGACCCAGTACTTC	CASSSLHDRQETQYF
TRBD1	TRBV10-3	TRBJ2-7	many	TGTGCCATCAGTGAGTCCGGGGACAGGGGAAATGCCGAGCAGTACTTC	CAISESGDRGNAEQYF
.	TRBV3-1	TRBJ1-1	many	TGTGCCAGCAGCTCGGCGGGAGGGGGCACTGAAGCTTTCTTT	CASSSAGGGTEAFF
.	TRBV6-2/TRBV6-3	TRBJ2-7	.	TGTGCCAGCAGCGCGGCAATCTCCTACGAGCAGTACTTC	CASSAAISYEQYF
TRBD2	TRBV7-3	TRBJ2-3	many	TGTGCCAGCAGCCCACGCGGGGGGGCCAAGGCGCTCATAGATACGCAGTATTTT	CASSPRGGAKALIDTQYF
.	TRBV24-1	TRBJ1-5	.	TGTGCCACCAGTGGGGGGCAGGGCGAGAGAAATCAGCCCCAGCATTTT	CATSGGQGERNQPQHF
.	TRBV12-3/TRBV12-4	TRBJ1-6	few	TGTGCCAGCAGCTACCCGGGGAGCGATTCAACCCTCAACTTT	CASSYPGSDSTLNF
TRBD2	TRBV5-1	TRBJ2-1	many	TGCGCCAGCGGGGCCGGGGCGGGAGGAAGCTACAATGAGCAGTTCTTC	CASGAGAGGSYNEQFF
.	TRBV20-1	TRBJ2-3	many	TGCAGTGCTAGAGATCGGAGCAGAATCACAGATACGCAGTATTTT	CSARDRSRITDTQYF
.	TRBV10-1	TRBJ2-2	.	TGCGCCAGCAGTGAAGCCATCGGGGAGCTGTTTTTT	CASSEAIGELFF
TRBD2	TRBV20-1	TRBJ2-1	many	TGCAGTGCAACGGGACTAGCGGGGTCATACAATGAGCAGTTCTTC	CSATGLAGSYNEQFF
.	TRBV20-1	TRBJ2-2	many	TGCAGTGCTAGAGTGAACACCGGGGAGCTGTTTTTT	CSARVNTGELFF
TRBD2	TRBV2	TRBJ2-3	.	TGTGCCAGCAGCCCCTCCGGCGGGAGGGCCTCCACAGATACGCAGTATTTT	CASSPSGGRASTDTQYF
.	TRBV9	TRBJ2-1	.	TGTGCCAGCAGCGTATTCAACAATGAGCAGTTCTTC	CASSVFNNEQFF
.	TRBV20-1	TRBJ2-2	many	TGCAGTGCTAGAGCCCAGATGGCCTACAAGAACACCGGGGAGCTGTTTTTT	CSARAQMAYKNTGELFF
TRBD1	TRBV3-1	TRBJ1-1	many	TGTGCCAGCAGCCAAGGATACGACAGGGGCACTGAAGCTTTCTTT	CASSQGYDRGTEAFF
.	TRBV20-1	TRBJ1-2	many	TGCAGTGCTAGAATTTCAACCCAGGGGCACGGCTACACCTTC	CSARISTQGHGYTF
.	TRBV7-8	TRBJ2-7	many	TGTGCCAGCAGCTTATACACCACCTACGAGCAGTACTTC	CASSLYTTYEQYF
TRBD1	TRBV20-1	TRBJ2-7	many	TGCAGTGCTAGCCGACAGGGCAGCTACGAGCAGTACTTC	CSASRQGSYEQYF
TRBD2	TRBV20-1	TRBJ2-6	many	TGCAGTGCTAGAGCTAGCGGGGGGGCTGGGGCCAACGTCCTGACTTTC	CSARASGGAGANVLTF
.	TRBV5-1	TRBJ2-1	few	TGCGCCAGTAAGCAGAGAGGGATGAGCTACAATGAGCAGTTCTTC	CASKQRGMSYNEQFF
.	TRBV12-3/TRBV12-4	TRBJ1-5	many	TGTGCCAGCAGCCCCGACCTCACTACCCAGCATTTT	CASSPDLTTQHF
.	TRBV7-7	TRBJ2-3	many	TGTGCCAGCAGCCACGGGACCCCGGCGGATACGCAGTATTTT	CASSHGTPADTQYF
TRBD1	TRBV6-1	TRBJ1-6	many	TGTGCCAGCAGTGATAACAGGGGTTCACCCCTCCACTTT	CASSDNRGSPLHF
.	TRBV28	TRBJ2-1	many	TGTGCCAGCAGTTCCTCGGATGTACCTTCCTACAATGAGCAGTTCTTC	CASSSSDVPSYNEQFF
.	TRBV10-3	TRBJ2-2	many	TGTGCCATCAGTGAATTGAGATACACCGGGGAGCTGTTTTTT	CAISELRYTGELFF
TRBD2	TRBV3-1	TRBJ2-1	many	TGTGCCAGCAGCCGGGGGACTAGCAGTGGCAATGAGCAGTTCTTC	CASSRGTSSGNEQFF
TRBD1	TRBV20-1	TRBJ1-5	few	TGCAGTGCCTGGGACAGCAATAGCAATCAGCCCCAGCATTTT	CSAWDSNSNQPQHF
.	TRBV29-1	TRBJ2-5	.	TGCAGCGTCACCTATCTGTATCGTGAGACCCAGTACTTC	CSVTYLYRETQYF
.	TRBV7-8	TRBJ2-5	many	TGTGCCAGCAGCTTAAGGACGGAAATCCAAGAGACCCAGTACTTC	CASSLRTEIQETQYF
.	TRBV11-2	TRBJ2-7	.	TGTGCCAGCAGCTTAAACCAGGGTCCCTACGAGCAGTACTTC	CASSLNQGPYEQYF
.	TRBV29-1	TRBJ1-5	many	TGCAGCGCCTCCGTCAGGGGATCGAACCAGCCCCAGCATTTT	CSASVRGSNQPQHF
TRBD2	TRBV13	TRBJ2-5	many	TGTGCCAGCAGCTTAGTACCTTGGTCTAGCGGGGGCCTGTACCAAGAGACCCAGTACTTC	CASSLVPWSSGGLYQETQYF
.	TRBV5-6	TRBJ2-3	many	TGTGCCAGCAGCTCCCTAGGGAGCGGAAACACAGATACGCAGTATTTT	CASSSLGSGNTDTQYF
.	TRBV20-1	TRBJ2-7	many	TGCAGTGCTAGAGAGCGGGGTCGCTCCTACGAGCAGTACTTC	CSARERGRSYEQYF
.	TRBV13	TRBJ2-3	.	TGTGCCAGCAGCTTCCGGACTGCCACAGATACGCAGTATTTT	CASSFRTATDTQYF
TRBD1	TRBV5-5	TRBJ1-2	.	TGTGCCAGCAGCTTAGGCCCGGGACAGGTCCTAAACTATGGCTACACCTTC	CASSLGPGQVLNYGYTF
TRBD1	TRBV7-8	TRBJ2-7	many	TGTGCCAGCAGCTTTGGACAGGTTAAGTACGAGCAGTACTTC	CASSFGQVKYEQYF
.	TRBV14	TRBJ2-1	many	TGTGCCAGCAGCCAGGGCCTAGTGCAGTTCTTC	CASSQGLVQFF
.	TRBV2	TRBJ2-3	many	TGTGCCAGCTGGGTCGACTTACGTCGTGGTACGCAGTATTTT	CASWVDLRRGTQYF
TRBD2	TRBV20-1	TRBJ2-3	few	TGCAGTGCTAGAAAACTAGCGGGGGCCCAGTATTTT	CSARKLAGAQYF
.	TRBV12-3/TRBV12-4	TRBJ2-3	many	TGTGCCAGCAGTTTAACTCAAACCGGCACAGATACGCAGTATTTT	CASSLTQTGTDTQYF
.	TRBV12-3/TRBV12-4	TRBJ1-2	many	TGTGCCAGCAGTTTAGTCAGGGGCAACGGCTACACCTTC	CASSLVRGNGYTF
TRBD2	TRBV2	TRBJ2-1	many	TGTGCCAGCAGTTTCCTAGTAGCGGGAGATGAGCAGTTCTTC	CASSFLVAGDEQFF
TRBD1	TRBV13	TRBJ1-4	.	TGTGACAGCAGCCCTCCGGGACAGACTAATGAAAAACTGTTTTTT	CDSSPPGQTNEKLFF
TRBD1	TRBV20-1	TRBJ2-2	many	TGCAGTGCGCAGGGGACAGCCACCGGGGAGCTGTTTTTT	CSAQGTATGELFF
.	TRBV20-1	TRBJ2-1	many	TGCAGTGCTAGAGACCCCCAGGGGGGATACAATGAGCAGTTCTTC	CSARDPQGGYNEQFF
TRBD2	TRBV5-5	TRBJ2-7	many	TGTGCCAGCAGCTTTCCGGGGGGGTACGAGCAGTACTTC	CASSFPGGYEQYF
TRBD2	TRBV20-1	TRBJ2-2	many	TGCAGTGCCACCGACGGGGTAGCGGGGAACACCGGGGAGCTGTTTTTT	CSATDGVAGNTGELFF